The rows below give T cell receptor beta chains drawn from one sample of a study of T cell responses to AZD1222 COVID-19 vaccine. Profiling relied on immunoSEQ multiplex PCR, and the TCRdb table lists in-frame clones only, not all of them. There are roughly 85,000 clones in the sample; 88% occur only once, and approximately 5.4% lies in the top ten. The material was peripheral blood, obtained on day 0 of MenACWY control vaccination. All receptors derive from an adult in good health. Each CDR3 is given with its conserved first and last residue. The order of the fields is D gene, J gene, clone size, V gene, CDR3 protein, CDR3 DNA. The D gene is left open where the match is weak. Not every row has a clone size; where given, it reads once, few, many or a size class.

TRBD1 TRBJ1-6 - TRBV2 CASSARTGITNSPLHF TGTGCCAGCAGTGCAAGGACAGGGATCACGAATTCACCCCTCCACTTT
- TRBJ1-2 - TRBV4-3 CASSQDALPRGVYGYTF TGCGCCAGCAGCCAAGATGCTCTCCCACGGGGGGTTTATGGCTACACCTTC
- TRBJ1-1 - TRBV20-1 CSASLQGSGNTEAFF TGCAGTGCTAGTCTACAGGGATCCGGGAACACTGAAGCTTTCTTT
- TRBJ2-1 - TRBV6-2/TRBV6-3 CASSYVRVGYNEQFF TGTGCCAGCAGTTACGTCAGGGTAGGATACAATGAGCAGTTCTTC
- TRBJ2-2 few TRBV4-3 CASSQVLTGELFF TGCGCCAGCAGCCAAGTTTTAACCGGGGAGCTGTTTTTT
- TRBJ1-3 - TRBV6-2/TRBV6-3 CASSYSFGNTIYF TGTGCCAGCAGTTACTCGTTTGGAAACACCATATATTTT
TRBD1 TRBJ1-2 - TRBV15 CATTDRDRGQYYGYTF TGTGCCACCACCGACCGGGACAGGGGCCAGTACTATGGCTACACCTTC
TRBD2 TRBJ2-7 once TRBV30 CAWRRETTYEQYF TGTGCCTGGAGGCGGGAGACAACCTACGAGCAGTACTTC
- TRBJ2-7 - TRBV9 CASSVSSSTYEQYF TGTGCCAGCAGCGTCTCTTCCTCCACCTACGAGCAGTACTTC
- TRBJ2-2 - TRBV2 CASSAPNAGELFF TGTGCCAGCAGTGCCCCTAACGCCGGGGAGCTGTTTTTT
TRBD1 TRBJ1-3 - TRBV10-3 CATGDSTTSGNTIYF TGTGCCACTGGGGACAGTACGACTTCTGGAAACACCATATATTTT
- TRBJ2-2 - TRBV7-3 CASRPGANTGELFF TGTGCCAGCAGGCCCGGGGCCAACACCGGGGAGCTGTTTTTT
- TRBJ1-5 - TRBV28 CASSSGGPGQPQHF TGTGCCAGCAGTAGCGGGGGGCCAGGTCAGCCCCAGCATTTT
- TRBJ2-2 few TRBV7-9 CASSLAITGELFF TGTGCCAGCAGCTTAGCGATCACCGGGGAGCTGTTTTTT
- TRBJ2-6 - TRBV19 CASSAEGPRGSGANVLTF TGTGCCAGTAGTGCCGAAGGCCCCAGAGGCTCTGGGGCCAACGTCCTGACTTTC
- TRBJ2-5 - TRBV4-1 CASSQDPGAQETQYF TGCGCCAGCAGCCAAGATCCCGGGGCGCAAGAGACCCAGTACTTC
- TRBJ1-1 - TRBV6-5 CASSYEGTMNTEAFF TGTGCCAGCAGTTACGAAGGGACTATGAACACTGAAGCTTTCTTT
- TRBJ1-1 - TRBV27 CASSSRTRTEAFF TGTGCCAGCAGTTCGAGGACAAGAACTGAAGCTTTCTTT
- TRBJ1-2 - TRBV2 CASSPSRHYGYTF TGTGCCAGCTCCCCCTCCCGGCACTATGGCTACACCTTC
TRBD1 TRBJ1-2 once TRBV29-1 CSVEDRGWYGYTF TGCAGCGTTGAGGACAGGGGATGGTATGGCTACACCTTC
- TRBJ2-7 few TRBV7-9 CASSPGPERYQYF TGTGCCAGCAGCCCTGGTCCAGAAAGGTATCAGTACTTC
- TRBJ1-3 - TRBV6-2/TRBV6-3 CASSYPPYRDSGNTIYF TGTGCCAGCAGTTACCCCCCCTACAGGGACTCTGGAAACACCATATATTTT
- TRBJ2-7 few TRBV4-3 CASSQERGSHEQYF TGCGCCAGCAGCCAAGAAAGGGGTAGCCACGAGCAGTACTTC
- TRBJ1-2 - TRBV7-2 CASSLHAARGYTF TGTGCCAGCAGCTTACACGCTGCTCGGGGCTACACCTTC
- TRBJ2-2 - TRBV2 CASNVGGTGELFF TGTGCCAGCAATGTAGGGGGCACCGGGGAGCTGTTTTTT
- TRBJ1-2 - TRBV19 CASTTGFYGYTF TGTGCCAGTACAACAGGATTCTATGGCTACACCTTC
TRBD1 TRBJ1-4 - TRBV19 CASTLTGGTEGEKLFF TGTGCCAGTACCCTGACAGGGGGCACGGAGGGTGAAAAACTGTTTTTT
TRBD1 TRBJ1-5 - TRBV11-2 CASSSTGGPQHF TGTGCCAGCAGCTCGACAGGGGGGCCCCAGCATTTT
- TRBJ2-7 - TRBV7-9 CASSLATGMNEQYF TGTGCCAGCAGCTTAGCCACGGGGATGAACGAGCAGTACTTC
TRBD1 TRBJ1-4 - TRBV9 CASSTQEGAWVKGEKLFF TGTGCCAGCAGCACCCAGGAGGGGGCGTGGGTTAAGGGCGAAAAACTGTTTTTT
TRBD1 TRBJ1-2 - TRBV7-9 CASSFDGQGRSGYTF TGTGCCAGCAGCTTCGACGGACAGGGGAGGAGTGGCTACACCTTC
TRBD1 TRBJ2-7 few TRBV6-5 CASRDKRDRPYEQYF TGTGCCAGCAGGGACAAACGGGACAGACCCTACGAGCAGTACTTC
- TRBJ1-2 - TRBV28 CASTIGGYGYTF TGTGCCAGCACCATCGGGGGCTATGGCTACACCTTC
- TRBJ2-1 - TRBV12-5 CASGPKEGANEQFF TGTGCTAGTGGGCCGAAGGAGGGGGCCAATGAGCAGTTCTTC
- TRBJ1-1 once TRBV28 CASSQSREAFF TGTGCCAGCAGTCAAAGCCGTGAAGCTTTCTTT
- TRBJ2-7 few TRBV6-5 CASSSREHYEQYF TGTGCCAGCAGTTCCCGGGAGCACTACGAGCAGTACTTC
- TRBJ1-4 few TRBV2 CASSDSGTTNEKLFF TGTGCCAGCAGTGATTCGGGGACAACTAATGAAAAACTGTTTTTT
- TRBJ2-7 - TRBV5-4 CASSPRPGSPREQYF TGTGCCAGCAGCCCACGGCCAGGGTCCCCGAGGGAGCAGTACTTC
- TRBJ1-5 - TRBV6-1 CASSEVPRSNQPQHF TGTGCCAGCAGTGAGGTCCCCAGGTCTAATCAGCCCCAGCATTTT
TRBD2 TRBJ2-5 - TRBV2 CATRGGETQYF TGTGCCACCCGGGGGGGGGAGACCCAGTACTTC
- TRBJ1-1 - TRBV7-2 CASSLGRIVNTEAFF TGTGCCAGCAGCTTAGGGAGGATTGTGAACACTGAAGCTTTCTTT
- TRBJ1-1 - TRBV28 CASKRGGTTEAFF TGTGCCAGCAAAAGGGGGGGGACCACTGAAGCTTTCTTT
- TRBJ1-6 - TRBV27 CASSLRQFGSPLHF TGTGCCAGCAGTTTAAGGCAGTTTGGCTCACCCCTCCACTTT
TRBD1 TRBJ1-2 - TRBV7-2 CASSLGDRVYGYTF TGTGCCAGCAGCTTAGGGGACAGGGTCTATGGCTACACCTTC
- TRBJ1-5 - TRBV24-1 CATSDTPSIQPQHF TGTGCCACCAGTGATACCCCCTCCATTCAGCCCCAGCATTTT
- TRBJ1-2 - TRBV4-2 CASSQENQVSNYGYTF TGTGCCAGCAGCCAAGAAAACCAGGTCTCTAACTATGGCTACACCTTC
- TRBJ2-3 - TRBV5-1 CASSLGRVRGFTDTQYF TGCGCCAGCAGCTTGGGAAGGGTTCGGGGCTTCACAGATACGCAGTATTTT
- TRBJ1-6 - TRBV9 CASSVDGQENSPLHF TGTGCCAGCAGCGTAGACGGGCAGGAGAATTCACCCCTCCACTTT
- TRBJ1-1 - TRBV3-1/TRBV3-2 CASSQIRDTEAFF TGTGCCAGCAGCCAAATTAGGGACACTGAAGCTTTCTTT
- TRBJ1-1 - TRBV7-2 CASSPSRGARRAFF TGTGCCAGCAGCCCAAGTAGGGGGGCGCGACGGGCTTTCTTT
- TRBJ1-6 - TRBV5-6 CASSLGTGLLSPLHF TGTGCCAGCAGCTTGGGTACGGGACTGCTTTCACCCCTCCACTTT
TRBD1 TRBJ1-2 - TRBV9 CASSDRQGTNYGYTF TGTGCCAGCAGCGATCGACAGGGGACTAACTATGGCTACACCTTC
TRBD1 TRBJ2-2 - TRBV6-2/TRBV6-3 CASSLTTGEANTGELFF TGTGCCAGCAGCTTGACGACAGGGGAGGCGAACACCGGGGAGCTGTTTTTT
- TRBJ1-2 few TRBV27 CASSLLGNYGYTF TGTGCCAGCAGTTTATTGGGTAACTATGGCTACACCTTC
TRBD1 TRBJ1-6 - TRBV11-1 CASSRTGNHSPLHF TGTGCCAGCAGCAGGACAGGGAACCATTCACCCCTCCACTTT
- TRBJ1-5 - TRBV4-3 CASSQDLGTEYQPQHF TGCGCCAGCAGCCAAGATCTGGGTACAGAATATCAGCCCCAGCATTTT
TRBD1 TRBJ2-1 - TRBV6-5 CAGSGGPISYNEQFF TGTGCCGGATCAGGGGGCCCTATCTCCTACAATGAGCAGTTCTTC
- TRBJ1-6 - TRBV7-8 CASSGGSRNSPLHF TGTGCCAGCAGCGGAGGGAGTCGAAATTCACCCCTCCACTTT